The clone carrying this TCR beta chain was seen at least ten times. Its antigen is unknown. The sample is drawn from a study of T cells after yellow fever vaccination. About the study: Low-cell-number fractions were prepared with SMART-Seq v4 Ultra Low Input.

In TCRdb, the 5' RACE reads were re-called with MiXCR into one record per CDR3 protein. Among 300,000 to 450,000 distinct CDR3 sequences listed, roughly 8.4% were seen once. Study-level points and caveats: By day 5 rather than day 15, the secondary response had peaked, though it was weaker. Most clones from primary vaccination resurfaced after the booster (about 95% CD4, over 85% CD8).

This CDR3 has 20 amino acids. J was trimmed by 3 bases and V by 2 bases; bases with no gene match: 14. Germline lookup yields CDR1 LGHNA and CDR2 YSLEER. The sequencing used PBMCs, collected roughly 47 days after the first yellow fever vaccination. This chain connects TRBV4-3 to TRBJ1-4; TRBD1 matches 11 bases. The TCR was taken from a man between 18 and 35 years old who received the YFV17D yellow fever vaccine. The CDR3 DNA is TGCGCCAGCAGCCAACCCGTTTGGACAGGGGGCGAGAAATCTAATGAAAAACTGTTTTTT. Translating gives CASSQPVWTGGEKSNEKLFF.